The 6 T cell receptor beta chains reported below all come from one sample, sequenced in a study of cytomegalovirus exposure and HLA in healthy donors. PCR amplification relied on 60 Vbeta primers (plus 13 Jbeta primers). Sequenced by immunoSEQ multiplex PCR; TCRdb stores in-frame clones only, minus some. The sample records approximately 170,000 clones, about 85% being singletons. Sample: PBMCs. The receptors originated from a man aged 25-40 years in good health and CMV-seropositive.

This clone was detected once. Its ends do not fully match the called genes, so a read error is possible. The CDR3 sequence: CASREGLAEAGELFF. DNA of the CDR3: TGTGCCAGCAGGGAAGGACTAGCTGAGGCCGGGGAGCTGTTTTTT. The genes are TRBV6-1 and TRBJ2-2; the match to TRBD2 covers 8 bases. Germline CDR1 is MNHNS and CDR2 is SASEGT. The CDR3 loop spans 15 amino acids.

The CDR3 sequence is CASSLGLLAGYNEQFF. The CDR3 DNA reads as TGTGCCAGCAGCTTAGGGTTACTAGCGGGATATAATGAGCAGTTCTTC. The chain carries TRBV7-9 and TRBJ2-1; 10 nucleotides align to TRBD2. There are 16 residues in the CDR3. V lost 1 base to trimming and J lost 7 bases; unmatched junction nucleotides: 7. Germline V gene sequence: CDR1 SEHNR, CDR2 FQNEAQ (reference sequence).

Only one count was recorded for this clone. The chain employs TRBV15 and TRBJ2-2; 14 nucleotides line up with TRBD2. V shed 2 bases and J 4 bases; nucleotides not matched to a gene: 6. Germline loops: CDR1 LNHNV, CDR2 YYDKDF (reference sequence). The CDR3 has 18 residues. The CDR3 DNA is TGTGCCACCAGCAGACACGGGACTAGCGGGAGCGGCACCGGGGAGCTGTTTTTT. Protein sequence: CATSRHGTSGSGTGELFF.

With respect to this clone: Other DNA sequences in the sample encode the same CDR3. This chain connects TRBV5-1 to TRBJ2-7; 10 nucleotides agree with TRBD2. J was trimmed by 0 bases and V by 5 bases; bases with no gene match: 8. CDR3 length: 16 amino acids. CDR1 SGHRS and CDR2 YFSETQ come from the germline V gene. The CDR3 DNA is TGCGCCAGCAGTCACCTTTCTAGCGGGAGCTCCTACGAGCAGTACTTC. This translates into CASSHLSSGSSYEQYF.

This clone was picked up a small number of times. The chain joins TRBV5-4 to TRBJ2-1; 14 bases are shared with TRBD2. The germline gives CDR1 SGHNT, CDR2 YYREEE (reference sequence). V shed 4 bases and J 5 bases; nucleotides not matched to a gene: 2. The CDR3 loop spans 15 amino acids. In DNA, the CDR3 is TGTGCCAGCAGCCGGACTAGCGGGAGGAACAATGAGCAGTTCTTC. Protein: CASSRTSGRNNEQFF.

The rearrangement uses TRBV9 and TRBJ2-7; TRBD2 is a possible D gene (7 bases). V was cut by 6 bases and J by 0 bases, with 13 bases left in between. CDR1 is SGDLS, CDR2 YYNGEE, per germline. This CDR3 is 14 amino acids long. Here the CDR3 reads CASNGGAYSYEQYF. CDR3 sequence (DNA): TGTGCCAGCAATGGGGGGGCTTACTCCTACGAGCAGTACTTC.